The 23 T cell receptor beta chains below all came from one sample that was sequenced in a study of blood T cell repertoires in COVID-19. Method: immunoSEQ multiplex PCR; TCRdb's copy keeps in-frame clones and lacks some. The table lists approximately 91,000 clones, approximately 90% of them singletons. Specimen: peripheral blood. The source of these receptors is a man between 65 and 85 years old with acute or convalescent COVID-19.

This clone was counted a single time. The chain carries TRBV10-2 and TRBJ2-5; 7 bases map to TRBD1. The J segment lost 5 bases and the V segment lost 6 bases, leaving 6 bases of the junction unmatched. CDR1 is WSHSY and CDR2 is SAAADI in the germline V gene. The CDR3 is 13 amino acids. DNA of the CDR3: TGCGCCAGCAGACAGGGGCAACGGGAGACCCAGTACTTC. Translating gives CASRQGQRETQYF.

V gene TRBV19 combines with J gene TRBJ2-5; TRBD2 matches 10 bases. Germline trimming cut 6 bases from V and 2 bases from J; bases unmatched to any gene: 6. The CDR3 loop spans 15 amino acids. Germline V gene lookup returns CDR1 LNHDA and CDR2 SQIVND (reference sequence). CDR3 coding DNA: TGTGCCAGTAGGGATCAGCGGGGGGGTCAAGAGACCCAGTACTTC. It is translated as CASRDQRGGQETQYF. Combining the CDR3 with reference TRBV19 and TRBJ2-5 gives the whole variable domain DGGITQSPKYLFRKEGQNVTLSCEQNLNHDAMYWYRQDPGQGLRLIYYSQIVNDFQKGDIAEGYSVSREKKESFPLTVTSAQKNPTAFYLCASRDQRGGQETQYFGPGTRLLVL.

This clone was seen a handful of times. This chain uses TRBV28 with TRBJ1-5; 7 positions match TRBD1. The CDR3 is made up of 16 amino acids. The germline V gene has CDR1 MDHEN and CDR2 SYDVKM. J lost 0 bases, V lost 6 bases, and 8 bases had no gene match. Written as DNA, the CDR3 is TGTGCCAGCAGCTCCCTAGACAGGGATAGCAATCAGCCCCAGCATTTT. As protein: CASSSLDRDSNQPQHF.

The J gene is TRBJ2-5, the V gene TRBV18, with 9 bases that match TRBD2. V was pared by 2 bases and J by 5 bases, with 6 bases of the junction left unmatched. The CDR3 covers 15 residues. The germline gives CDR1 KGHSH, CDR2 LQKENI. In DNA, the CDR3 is TGTGCCAGCTCACCAGAGGCTAGCGGGGTTGAGACCCAGTACTTC. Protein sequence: CASSPEASGVETQYF. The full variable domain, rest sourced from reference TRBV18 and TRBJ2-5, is NAGVMQNPRHLVRRRGQEARLRCSPMKGHSHVYWYRQLPEEGLKFMVYLQKENIIDESGMPKERFSAEFPKEGPSILRIQQVVRGDSAAYFCASSPEASGVETQYFGPGTRLLVL.

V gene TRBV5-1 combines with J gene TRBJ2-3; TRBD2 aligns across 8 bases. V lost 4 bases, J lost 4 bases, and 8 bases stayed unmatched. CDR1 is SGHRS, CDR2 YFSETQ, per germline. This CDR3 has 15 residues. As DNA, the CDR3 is TGCGCCAGCAGCGATCAGCGGGGGCGGGCAGATACGCAGTATTTT. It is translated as CASSDQRGRADTQYF.

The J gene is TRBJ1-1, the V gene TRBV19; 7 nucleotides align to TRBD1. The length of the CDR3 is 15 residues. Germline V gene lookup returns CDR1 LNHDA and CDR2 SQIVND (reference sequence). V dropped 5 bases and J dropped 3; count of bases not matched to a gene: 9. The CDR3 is CASSRQGVKDTEAFF. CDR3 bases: TGTGCCAGTAGTCGGCAGGGGGTAAAGGACACTGAAGCTTTCTTT.

CDR3 protein: CASGADSLMGYTF. CDR3 DNA: TGTGCCAGCGGGGCAGACAGTCTGATGGGCTACACCTTC. This chain connects TRBV2 to TRBJ1-2, with a weak D call TRBD1 (5 bases). Germline CDR1 and CDR2: SNHLY and FYNNEI. This CDR3 comprises 13 residues. Deletions cut 8 bases from V and 8 bases from J, with 18 bases between. Using reference TRBV2 and TRBJ1-2 for the parts outside the CDR3, the full variable domain is EPEVTQTPSHQVTQMGQEVILRCVPISNHLYFYWYRQILGQKVEFLVSFYNNEISEKSEIFDDQFSVERPDGSNFTLKIRSTKLEDSAMYFCASGADSLMGYTFGSGTRLTVV.

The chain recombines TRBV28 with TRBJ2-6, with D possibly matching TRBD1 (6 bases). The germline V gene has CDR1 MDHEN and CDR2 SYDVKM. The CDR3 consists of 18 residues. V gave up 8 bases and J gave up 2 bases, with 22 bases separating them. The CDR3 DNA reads TGTGCCAGCCGCAACCCGGCAGGGGTCTCTGCTGGGGCCAACGTCCTGACTTTC. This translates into CASRNPAGVSAGANVLTF. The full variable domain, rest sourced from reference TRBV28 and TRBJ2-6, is DVKVTQSSRYLVKRTGEKVFLECVQDMDHENMFWYRQDPGLGLRLIYFSYDVKMKEKGDIPEGYSVSREKKERFSLILESASTNQTSMYLCASRNPAGVSAGANVLTFGAGSRLTVL.

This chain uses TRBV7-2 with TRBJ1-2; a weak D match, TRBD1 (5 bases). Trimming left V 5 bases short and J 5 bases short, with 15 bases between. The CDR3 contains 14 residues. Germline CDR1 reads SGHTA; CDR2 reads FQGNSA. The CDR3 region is CASSLEGRLYGYTF. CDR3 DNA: TGTGCCAGCAGCCTGGAGGGGCGACTGTATGGCTACACCTTC.

The CDR3 DNA is TGCGCCAGCAGCTCCTCTCGTACAGGAAGCTCCTACGAGCAGTACTTC. Translated: CASSSSRTGSSYEQYF. The V gene is TRBV5-1, the J gene TRBJ2-7, with a tentative D call TRBD1 (5 bases). The CDR3 length is 16 residues. CDR1 is SGHRS and CDR2 is YFSETQ in the germline V gene. V was shortened by 3 bases and J by 0 bases, with 16 bases between the two germline ends.

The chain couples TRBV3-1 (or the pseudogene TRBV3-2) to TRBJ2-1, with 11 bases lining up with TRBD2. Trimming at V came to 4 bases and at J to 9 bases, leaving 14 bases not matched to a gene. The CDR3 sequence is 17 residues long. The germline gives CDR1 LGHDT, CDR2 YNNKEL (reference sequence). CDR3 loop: CASSLGGGTSGRFEQFF. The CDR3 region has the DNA TGTGCCAGCAGCCTCGGGGGCGGGACTAGCGGTAGATTTGAGCAGTTCTTC.

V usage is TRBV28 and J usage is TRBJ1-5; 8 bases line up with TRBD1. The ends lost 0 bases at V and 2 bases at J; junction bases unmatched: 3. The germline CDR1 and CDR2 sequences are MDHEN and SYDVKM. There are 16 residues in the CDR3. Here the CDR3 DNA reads TGTGCCAGCAGTTTATGGCAGGGGGCAGGCAATCAGCCCCAGCATTTT. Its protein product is CASSLWQGAGNQPQHF.

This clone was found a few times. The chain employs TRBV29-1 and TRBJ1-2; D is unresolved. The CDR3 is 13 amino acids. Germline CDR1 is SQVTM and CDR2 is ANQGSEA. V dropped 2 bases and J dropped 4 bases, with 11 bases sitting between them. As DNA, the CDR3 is TGCAGCGTTGAAAGAGGATTCTCCTATGGCTACACCTTC. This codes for CSVERGFSYGYTF.

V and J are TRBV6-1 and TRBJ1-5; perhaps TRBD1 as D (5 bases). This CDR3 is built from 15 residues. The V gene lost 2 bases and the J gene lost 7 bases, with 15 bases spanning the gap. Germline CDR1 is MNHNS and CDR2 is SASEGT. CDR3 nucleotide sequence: TGTGCCAGCAGTGAAATGCAGGGCATCGGACAGCCCCAGCATTTT. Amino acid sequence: CASSEMQGIGQPQHF.

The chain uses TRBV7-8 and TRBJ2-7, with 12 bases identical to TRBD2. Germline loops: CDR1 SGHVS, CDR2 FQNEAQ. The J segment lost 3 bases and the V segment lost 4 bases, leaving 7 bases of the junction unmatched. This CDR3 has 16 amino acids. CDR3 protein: CASSSLAGGLRYEQYF. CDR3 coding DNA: TGTGCCAGCAGCTCCCTAGCGGGGGGGCTCCGCTACGAGCAGTACTTC.

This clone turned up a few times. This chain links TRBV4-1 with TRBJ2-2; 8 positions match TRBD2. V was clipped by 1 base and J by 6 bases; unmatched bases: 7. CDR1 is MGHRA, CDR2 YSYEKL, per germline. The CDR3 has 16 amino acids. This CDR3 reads CASSQGSGGRPGELFF. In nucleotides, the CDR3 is TGCGCCAGCAGCCAAGGCTCGGGGGGGCGTCCCGGGGAGCTGTTTTTT.

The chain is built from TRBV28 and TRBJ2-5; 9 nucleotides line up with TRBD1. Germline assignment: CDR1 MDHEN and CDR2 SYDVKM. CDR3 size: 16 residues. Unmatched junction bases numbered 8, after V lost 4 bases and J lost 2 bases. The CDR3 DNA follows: TGTGCCAGCAGTTCAAGGACAGGGGCATATCAAGAGACCCAGTACTTC. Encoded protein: CASSSRTGAYQETQYF.

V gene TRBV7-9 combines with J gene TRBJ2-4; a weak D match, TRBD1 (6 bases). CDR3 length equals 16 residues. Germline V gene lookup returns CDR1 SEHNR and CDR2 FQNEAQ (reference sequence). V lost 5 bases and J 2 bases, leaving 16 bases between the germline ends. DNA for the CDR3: TGTGCCAGCAGCCCTATATCCGGGGACACCAAAAACATTCAGTACTTC. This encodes CASSPISGDTKNIQYF.

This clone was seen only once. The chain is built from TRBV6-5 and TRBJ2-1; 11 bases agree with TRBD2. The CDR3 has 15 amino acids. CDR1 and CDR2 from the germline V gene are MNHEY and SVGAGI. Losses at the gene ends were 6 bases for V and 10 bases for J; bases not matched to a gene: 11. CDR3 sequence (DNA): TGTGCCAGCAGCCCATCTAGCGGGGGGCCATCAGAGCAGTTCTTC. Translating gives CASSPSSGGPSEQFF.

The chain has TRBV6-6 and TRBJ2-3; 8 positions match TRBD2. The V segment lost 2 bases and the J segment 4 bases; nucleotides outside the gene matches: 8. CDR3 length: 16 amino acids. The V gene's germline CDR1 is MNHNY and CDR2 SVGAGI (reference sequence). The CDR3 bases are TGTGCCAGCAGTTACGAGGACGGGGGGGCAGCAGATACGCAGTATTTT. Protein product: CASSYEDGGAADTQYF.

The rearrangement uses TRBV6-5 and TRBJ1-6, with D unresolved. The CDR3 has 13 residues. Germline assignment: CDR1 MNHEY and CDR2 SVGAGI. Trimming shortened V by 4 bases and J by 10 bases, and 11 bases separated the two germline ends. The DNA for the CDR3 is TGTGCCAGCAGTTCTGGGAGCGACTCACCCCTCCACTTT. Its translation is CASSSGSDSPLHF.

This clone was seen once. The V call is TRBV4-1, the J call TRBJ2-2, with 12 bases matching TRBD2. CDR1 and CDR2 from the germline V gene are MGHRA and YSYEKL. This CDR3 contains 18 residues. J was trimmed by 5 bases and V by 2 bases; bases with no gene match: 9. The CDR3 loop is CASSQRLAGGQGTGELFF. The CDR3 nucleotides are TGCGCCAGCAGCCAAAGGCTAGCGGGGGGGCAGGGAACCGGGGAGCTGTTTTTT.

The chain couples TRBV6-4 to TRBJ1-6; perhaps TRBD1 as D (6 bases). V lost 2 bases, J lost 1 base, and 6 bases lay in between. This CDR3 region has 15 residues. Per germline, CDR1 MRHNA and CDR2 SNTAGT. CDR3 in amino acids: CASSDRGSYNSPLHF. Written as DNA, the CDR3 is TGTGCCAGCAGTGACAGGGGGTCCTATAATTCACCCCTCCACTTT.